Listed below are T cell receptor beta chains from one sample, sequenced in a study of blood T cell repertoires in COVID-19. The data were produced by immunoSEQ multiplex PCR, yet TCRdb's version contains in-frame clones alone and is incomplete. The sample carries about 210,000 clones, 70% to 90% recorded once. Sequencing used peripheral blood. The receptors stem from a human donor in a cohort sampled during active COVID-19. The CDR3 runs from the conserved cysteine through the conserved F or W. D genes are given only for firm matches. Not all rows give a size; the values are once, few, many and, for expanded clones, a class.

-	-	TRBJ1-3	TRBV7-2	CASSLDIGGNTIYF	TGTGCCAGCAGCTTAGACATTGGTGGAAACACCATATATTTT
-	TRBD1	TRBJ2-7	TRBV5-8	CASSRTGGGSYEQYF	TGTGCCAGCAGCCGGACAGGGGGGGGCTCCTACGAGCAGTACTTC
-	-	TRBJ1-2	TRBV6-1	CASSPWGEYGYTF	TGTGCCAGCAGCCCTTGGGGGGAATATGGCTACACCTTC
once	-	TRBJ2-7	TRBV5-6	CASSRLGGDEQYF	TGTGCCAGCAGCAGACTTGGAGGAGACGAGCAGTACTTC
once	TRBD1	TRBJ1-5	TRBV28	CASSSTLLWDREYSNQPQHF	TGTGCCAGCAGTTCGACCCTCCTCTGGGACAGGGAGTATAGCAATCAGCCCCAGCATTTT
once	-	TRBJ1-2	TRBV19	CASSIGTGDGYTF	TGTGCCAGTAGTATCGGTACAGGAGATGGCTACACCTTC
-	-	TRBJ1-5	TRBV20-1	CSASPPQGYNQPQHF	TGCAGTGCTAGTCCCCCCCAGGGGTACAATCAGCCCCAGCATTTT
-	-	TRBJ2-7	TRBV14	CASSQDGGYSSYEQYF	TGTGCCAGCAGCCAAGACGGAGGGTATAGCTCCTACGAGCAGTACTTC
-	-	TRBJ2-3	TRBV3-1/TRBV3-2	CASSHPLPGDTQYF	TGTGCCAGCAGCCACCCCCTGCCGGGGGATACGCAGTATTTT
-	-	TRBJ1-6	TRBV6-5	CASRDSYNSPLHF	TGTGCCAGCCGCGACAGTTATAATTCACCCCTCCACTTT
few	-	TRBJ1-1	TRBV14	CASSQAITRAEAFF	TGTGCCAGCAGTCAAGCGATAACTAGGGCTGAAGCTTTCTTT
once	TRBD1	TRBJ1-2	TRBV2	CASSPDRGRYGYTF	TGTGCCAGCAGTCCGGACAGGGGGCGGTATGGCTACACCTTC
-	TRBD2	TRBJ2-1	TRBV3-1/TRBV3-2	CASSQGQREVYNEQFF	TGTGCCAGCAGCCAAGGTCAGCGGGAGGTATACAATGAGCAGTTCTTC
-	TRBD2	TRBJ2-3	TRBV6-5	CATRGGGAIDTQYF	TGTGCCACCAGGGGCGGGGGGGCCATAGATACGCAGTATTTT
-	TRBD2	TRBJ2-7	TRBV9	CASSVQAGGSYEQYF	TGTGCCAGCAGCGTCCAGGCGGGGGGCTCCTACGAGCAGTACTTC
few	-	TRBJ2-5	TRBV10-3	CAISSGRGGETQYF	TGTGCCATCAGTTCGGGCAGAGGAGGCGAGACCCAGTACTTC
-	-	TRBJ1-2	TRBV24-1	CATSDLTGRGYTF	TGTGCCACCAGTGATTTGACAGGGCGAGGCTACACCTTC
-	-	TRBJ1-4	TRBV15	CATSSFEGEKLFF	TGTGCCACCAGCAGTTTTGAGGGTGAAAAACTGTTTTTT
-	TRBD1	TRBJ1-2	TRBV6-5	CASSPGQLYGYTF	TGTGCCAGCAGCCCGGGACAGCTCTATGGCTACACCTTC
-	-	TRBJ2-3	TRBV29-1	CSAKDKRLGDTQYF	TGCAGCGCGAAGGACAAACGCCTCGGGGATACGCAGTATTTT
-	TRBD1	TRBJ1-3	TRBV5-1	CASSLSGTGGAGNTIYF	TGCGCCAGCAGCTTATCGGGGACAGGGGGCGCGGGAAACACCATATATTTT
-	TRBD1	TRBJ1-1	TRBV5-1	CASSLEGQGLNTEAFF	TGCGCCAGCAGCTTGGAGGGACAGGGACTGAACACTGAAGCTTTCTTT
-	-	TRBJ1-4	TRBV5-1	CASSLAPESELFF	TGCGCCAGCAGCTTGGCACCGGAAAGCGAACTGTTTTTT
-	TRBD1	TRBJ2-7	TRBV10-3	CAISESNRGYEQYF	TGTGCCATCAGTGAGTCAAACAGGGGCTACGAGCAGTACTTC
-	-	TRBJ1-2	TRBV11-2	CASSLARATYGYTF	TGTGCCAGCAGCTTAGCCAGGGCCACCTATGGCTACACCTTC
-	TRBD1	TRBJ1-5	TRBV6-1	CASSEGTGDNSNQPQHF	TGTGCCAGCAGTGAAGGGACAGGGGACAATAGCAATCAGCCCCAGCATTTT
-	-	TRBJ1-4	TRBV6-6	CASSRTAAEKLFF	TGTGCCAGCAGTCGGACGGCGGCCGAAAAACTGTTTTTT
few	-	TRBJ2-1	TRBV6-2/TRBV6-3	CASSYVRSEQFF	TGTGCCAGCAGTTACGTCCGGTCGGAGCAGTTCTTC
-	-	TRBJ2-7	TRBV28	CATIRDQGISYEQYF	TGTGCCACCATTCGGGACCAGGGGATCTCCTACGAGCAGTACTTC
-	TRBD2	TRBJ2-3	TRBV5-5	CASSSRLAGHTDTQYF	TGTGCCAGCAGCTCCCGACTAGCGGGCCACACAGATACGCAGTATTTT
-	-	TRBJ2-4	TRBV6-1	CASSEAGGKDIQYF	TGTGCCAGCAGTGAAGCAGGAGGAAAGGACATTCAGTACTTC
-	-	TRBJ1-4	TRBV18	CASSPLAGVTTNEKLFF	TGTGCCAGCTCACCATTGGCAGGGGTGACAACTAATGAAAAACTGTTTTTT
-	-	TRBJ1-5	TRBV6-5	CASSYARDNQPQHF	TGTGCCAGCAGTTACGCCCGGGACAATCAGCCCCAGCATTTT
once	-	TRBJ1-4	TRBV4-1	CASSQDGGRGEKLFF	TGCGCCAGCAGCCAAGACGGGGGAAGAGGCGAAAAACTGTTTTTT
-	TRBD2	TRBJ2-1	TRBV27	CASSPQRENYNEQFF	TGTGCCAGCAGTCCCCAGCGGGAGAATTACAATGAGCAGTTCTTC
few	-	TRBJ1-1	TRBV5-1	CASSFWGGTEAFF	TGCGCCAGCAGCTTCTGGGGCGGCACTGAAGCTTTCTTT
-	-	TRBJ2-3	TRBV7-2	CASRDPGGRGTDTQYF	TGTGCCAGCAGAGACCCCGGGGGAAGGGGCACAGATACGCAGTATTTT
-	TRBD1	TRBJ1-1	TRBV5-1	CASSLSSGQGVLRGAFF	TGCGCCAGCAGCTTGTCATCGGGACAGGGGGTTCTTAGAGGAGCTTTCTTT
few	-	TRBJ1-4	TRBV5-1	CASSGSAGDLAGNEKLFF	TGCGCCAGCAGCGGGTCCGCAGGGGACTTAGCGGGTAATGAAAAACTGTTTTTT
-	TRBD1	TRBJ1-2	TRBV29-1	CSVGEAGGLIGQLYGYTF	TGCAGCGTTGGGGAAGCAGGGGGCCTTATAGGACAGCTATACGGCTACACCTTC
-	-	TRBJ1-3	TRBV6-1	CASSEFGSRTAGNTIYF	TGTGCCAGCAGTGAATTCGGCTCTCGGACAGCTGGAAACACCATATATTTT
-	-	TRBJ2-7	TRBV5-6	CASSNRELRVYEQYF	TGTGCCAGCAGCAACAGGGAGTTGAGAGTCTACGAGCAGTACTTC
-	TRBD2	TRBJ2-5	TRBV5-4	CASSPPLAEGETQYF	TGTGCCAGCAGCCCACCCCTAGCGGAGGGGGAGACCCAGTACTTC
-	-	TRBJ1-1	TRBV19	CASSLRWHRIGSTHTEAFF	TGTGCCAGTAGCCTAAGGTGGCACAGGATCGGGTCAACCCACACTGAAGCTTTCTTT
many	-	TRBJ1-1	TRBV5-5	CASSFDWGLGNTEAFF	TGTGCCAGCAGCTTTGATTGGGGGCTGGGGAACACTGAAGCTTTCTTT
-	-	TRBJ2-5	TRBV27	CASSLTDSKETQYF	TGTGCCAGCAGTCTTACTGACTCCAAAGAGACCCAGTACTTC
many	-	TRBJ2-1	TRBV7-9	CASSLVKGPYNEQFF	TGTGCCAGCAGCTTAGTGAAGGGGCCCTACAATGAGCAGTTCTTC
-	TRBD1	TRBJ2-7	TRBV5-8	CASSTWTGSNEQYF	TGTGCCAGCAGCACCTGGACAGGGTCGAACGAGCAGTACTTC
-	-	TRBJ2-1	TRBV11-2	CASSLGRAGNEQFF	TGTGCCAGCAGCTTAGGGAGGGCAGGCAATGAGCAGTTCTTC
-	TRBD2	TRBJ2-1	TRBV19	CASSIGVAGGHSSYNEQFF	TGTGCCAGTAGTATAGGTGTAGCGGGAGGCCATAGCTCCTACAATGAGCAGTTCTTC
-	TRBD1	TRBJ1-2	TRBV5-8	CASSSLQGASGYTF	TGTGCCAGCAGCTCACTTCAGGGGGCGAGTGGCTACACCTTC
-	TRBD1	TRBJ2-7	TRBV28	CASSFGRGQGAHEQYF	TGTGCCAGCAGTTTTGGTCGGGGACAGGGGGCCCACGAGCAGTACTTC
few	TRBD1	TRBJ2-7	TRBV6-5	CASSSTGTGNEQYF	TGTGCCAGCAGCTCTACCGGGACAGGGAACGAGCAGTACTTC
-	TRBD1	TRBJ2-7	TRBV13	CASSSRGYEQYF	TGTGCCAGCAGCTCCAGGGGGTACGAGCAGTACTTC
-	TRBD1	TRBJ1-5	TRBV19	CASSSRGQGVVINNQPQHF	TGTGCCAGTAGTAGTCGGGGACAGGGGGTTGTCATAAACAATCAGCCCCAGCATTTT
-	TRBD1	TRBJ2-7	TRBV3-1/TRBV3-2	CASSGGQGPSYHSSYEQYF	TGTGCCAGCAGCGGCGGACAGGGGCCTAGTTACCACAGCTCCTACGAGCAGTACTTC